This TCR beta chain was captured in a study of shared clonotypes between healthy human individuals. Naivety among CD8 cells was defined by CD45RO negativity and positive CCR7 selection, thereby excluding terminally differentiated effector memory CD45RA+ cells. The method was immunoSEQ multiplex PCR; TCRdb's version includes in-frame clones alone and lacks a portion of them. The sample has about 2.1 million clones; 90% to 95% are singletons. The specimen was naive CD8+ T cells from PBMCs. This sequence originates from a man between 18 and 35 years old in good health. Some clones in this sample may be carry-over from other donors' samples.

CDR3 sequence (DNA): TGTGCCAGCAGTTTGGCAGGGGGAAGTGAGCAGTTCTTC. This codes for CASSLAGGSEQFF. The chain links TRBV27 to TRBJ2-1, with 7 bases aligning to TRBD1. Germline V gene lookup returns CDR1 MNHEY and CDR2 SMNVEV (reference sequence). There are 13 residues in the CDR3. The V segment lost 3 bases and the J segment 9 bases; nucleotides outside the gene matches: 5.